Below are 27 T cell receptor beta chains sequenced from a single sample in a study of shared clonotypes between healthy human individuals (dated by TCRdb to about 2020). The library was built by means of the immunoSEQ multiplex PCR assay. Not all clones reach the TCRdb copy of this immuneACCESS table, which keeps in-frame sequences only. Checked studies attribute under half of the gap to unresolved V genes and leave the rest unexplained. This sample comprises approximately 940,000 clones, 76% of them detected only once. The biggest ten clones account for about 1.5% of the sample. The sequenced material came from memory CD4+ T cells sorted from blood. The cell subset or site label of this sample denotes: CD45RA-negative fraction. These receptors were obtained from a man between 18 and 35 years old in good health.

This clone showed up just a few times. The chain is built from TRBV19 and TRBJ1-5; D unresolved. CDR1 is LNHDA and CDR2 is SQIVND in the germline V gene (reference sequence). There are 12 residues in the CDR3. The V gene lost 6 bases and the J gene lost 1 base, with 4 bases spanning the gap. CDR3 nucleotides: TGTGCCAGTAGCACAAGCAATCAGCCCCAGCATTTT. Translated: CASSTSNQPQHF.

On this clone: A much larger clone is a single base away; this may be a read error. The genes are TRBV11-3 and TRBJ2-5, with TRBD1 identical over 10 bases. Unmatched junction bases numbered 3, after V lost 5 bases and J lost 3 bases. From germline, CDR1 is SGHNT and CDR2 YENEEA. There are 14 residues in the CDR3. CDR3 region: CASSLGQGKETQYF. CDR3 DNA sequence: TGTGCCAGCAGCCTGGGACAGGGGAAAGAGACCCAGTACTTC.

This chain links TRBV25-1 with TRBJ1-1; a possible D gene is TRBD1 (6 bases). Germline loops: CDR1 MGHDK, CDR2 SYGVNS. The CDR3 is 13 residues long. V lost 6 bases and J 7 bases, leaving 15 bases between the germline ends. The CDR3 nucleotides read TGTGCCAGCAGGAGGGGGGAAATCGGTGAAGCTTTCTTT. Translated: CASRRGEIGEAFF.

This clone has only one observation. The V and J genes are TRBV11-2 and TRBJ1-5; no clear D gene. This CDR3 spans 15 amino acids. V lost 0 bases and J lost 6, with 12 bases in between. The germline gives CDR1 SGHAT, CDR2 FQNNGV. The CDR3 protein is CASSLDSGWAQPQHF. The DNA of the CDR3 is TGTGCCAGCAGCTTAGATAGCGGTTGGGCTCAGCCCCAGCATTTT.

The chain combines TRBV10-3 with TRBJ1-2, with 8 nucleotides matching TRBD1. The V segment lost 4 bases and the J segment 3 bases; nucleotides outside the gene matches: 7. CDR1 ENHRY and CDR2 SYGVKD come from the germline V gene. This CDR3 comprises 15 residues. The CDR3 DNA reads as TGTGCCATCAGTGGGGCGACAGGGGCTGACTATGGCTACACCTTC. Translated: CAISGATGADYGYTF.

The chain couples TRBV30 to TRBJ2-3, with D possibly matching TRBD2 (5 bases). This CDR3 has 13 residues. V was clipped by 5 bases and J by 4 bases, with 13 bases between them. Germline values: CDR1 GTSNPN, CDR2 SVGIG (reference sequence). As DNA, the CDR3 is TGTGCCTGGTCACTAGGTGGCGCAGATACGCAGTATTTT. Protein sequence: CAWSLGGADTQYF.

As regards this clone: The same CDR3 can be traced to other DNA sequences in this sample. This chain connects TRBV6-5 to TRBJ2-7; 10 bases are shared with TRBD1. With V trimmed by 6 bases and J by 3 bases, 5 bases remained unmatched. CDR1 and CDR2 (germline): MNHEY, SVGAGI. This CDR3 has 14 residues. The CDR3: CASRPGQGSYEQYF. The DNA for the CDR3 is TGTGCCAGCAGACCGGGACAGGGGAGCTACGAGCAGTACTTC.

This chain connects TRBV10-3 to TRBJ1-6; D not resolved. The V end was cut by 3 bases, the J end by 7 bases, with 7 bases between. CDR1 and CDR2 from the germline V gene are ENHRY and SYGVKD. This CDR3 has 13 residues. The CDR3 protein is CAISDVGNSPLHF. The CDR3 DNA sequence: TGTGCCATCAGTGACGTCGGGAATTCACCCCTCCACTTT.

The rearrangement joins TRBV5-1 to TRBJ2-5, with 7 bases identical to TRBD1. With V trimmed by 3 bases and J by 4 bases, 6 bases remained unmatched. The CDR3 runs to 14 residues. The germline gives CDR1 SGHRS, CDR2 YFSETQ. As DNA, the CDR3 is TGCGCCAGCAGCTCCACAGGGGCGGGAGAGACCCAGTACTTC. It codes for CASSSTGAGETQYF.

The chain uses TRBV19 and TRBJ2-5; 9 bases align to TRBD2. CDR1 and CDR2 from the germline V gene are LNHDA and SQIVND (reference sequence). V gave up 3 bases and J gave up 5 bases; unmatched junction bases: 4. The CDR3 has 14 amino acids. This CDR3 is CASSIWTSAETQYF. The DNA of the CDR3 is TGTGCCAGTAGTATCTGGACTAGCGCGGAGACCCAGTACTTC.

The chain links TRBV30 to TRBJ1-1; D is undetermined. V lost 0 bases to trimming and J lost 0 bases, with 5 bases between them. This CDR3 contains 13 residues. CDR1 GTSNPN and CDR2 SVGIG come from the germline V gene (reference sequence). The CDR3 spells CAWSVMMNTEAFF. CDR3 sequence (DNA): TGTGCCTGGAGTGTAATGATGAACACTGAAGCTTTCTTT.

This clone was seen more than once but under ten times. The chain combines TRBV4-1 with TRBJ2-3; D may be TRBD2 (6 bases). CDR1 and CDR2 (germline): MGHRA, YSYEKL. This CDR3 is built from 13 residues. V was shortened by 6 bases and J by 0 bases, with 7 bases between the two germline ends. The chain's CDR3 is CASRGLSTDTQYF. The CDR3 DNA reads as TGCGCCAGCAGGGGACTTAGCACAGATACGCAGTATTTT.

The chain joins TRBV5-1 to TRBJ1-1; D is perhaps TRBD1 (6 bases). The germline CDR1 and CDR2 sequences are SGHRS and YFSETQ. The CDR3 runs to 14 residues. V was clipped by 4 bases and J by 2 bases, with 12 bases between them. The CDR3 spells CASSMTGPNTEAFF. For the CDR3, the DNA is TGCGCCAGCAGCATGACAGGCCCTAACACTGAAGCTTTCTTT.

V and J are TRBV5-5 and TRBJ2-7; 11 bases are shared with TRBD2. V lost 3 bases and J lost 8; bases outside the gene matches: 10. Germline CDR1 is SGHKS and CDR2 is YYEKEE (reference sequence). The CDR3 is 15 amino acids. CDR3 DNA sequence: TGTGCCAGCAGCTCCACTAGCGGGAGTGGTAGAAAGCAGTACTTC. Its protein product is CASSSTSGSGRKQYF.

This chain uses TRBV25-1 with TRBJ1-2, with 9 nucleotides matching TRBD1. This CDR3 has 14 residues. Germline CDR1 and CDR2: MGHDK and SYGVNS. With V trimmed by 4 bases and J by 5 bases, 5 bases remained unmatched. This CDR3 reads CASSVTGTGYGYTF. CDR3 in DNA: TGTGCCAGCAGTGTCACCGGGACAGGGTATGGCTACACCTTC.

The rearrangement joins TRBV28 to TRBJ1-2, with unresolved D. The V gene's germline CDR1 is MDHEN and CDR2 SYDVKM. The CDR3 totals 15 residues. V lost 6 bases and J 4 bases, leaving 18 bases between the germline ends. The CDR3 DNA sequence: TGTGCCAGCAGACCGATCAGAGGTGGGGTCTATGGCTACACCTTC. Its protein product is CASRPIRGGVYGYTF.

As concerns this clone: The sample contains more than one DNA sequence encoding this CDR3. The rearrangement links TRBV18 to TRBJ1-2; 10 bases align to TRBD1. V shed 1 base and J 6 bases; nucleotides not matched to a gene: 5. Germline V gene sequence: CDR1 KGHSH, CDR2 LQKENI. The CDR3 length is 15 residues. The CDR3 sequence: CASSPQGQGSDGYTF. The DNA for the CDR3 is TGTGCCAGCTCACCACAGGGACAGGGGTCCGATGGCTACACCTTC.

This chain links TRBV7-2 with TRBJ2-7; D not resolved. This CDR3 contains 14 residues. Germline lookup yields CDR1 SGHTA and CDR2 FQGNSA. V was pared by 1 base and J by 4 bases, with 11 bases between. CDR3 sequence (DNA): TGTGCCAGCAGCTTAGGGCGTGGCGGTTACGAGCAGTACTTC. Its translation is CASSLGRGGYEQYF.

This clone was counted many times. The CDR3 DNA reads TGTGCTCTTGCCCGATTCTCCTACGAGCAGTACTTC. Translating it yields CALARFSYEQYF. The rearrangement joins TRBV30 to TRBJ2-7; D unresolved. Germline values: CDR1 GTSNPN, CDR2 SVGIG (reference sequence). This CDR3 has 12 amino acids.

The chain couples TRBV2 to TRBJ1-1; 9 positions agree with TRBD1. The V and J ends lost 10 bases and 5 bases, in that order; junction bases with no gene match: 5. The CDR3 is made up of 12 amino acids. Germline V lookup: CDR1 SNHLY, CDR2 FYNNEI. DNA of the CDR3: TGTGCCATTCCGACAGGGGGGACTGAAGCTTTCTTT. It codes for CAIPTGGTEAFF.

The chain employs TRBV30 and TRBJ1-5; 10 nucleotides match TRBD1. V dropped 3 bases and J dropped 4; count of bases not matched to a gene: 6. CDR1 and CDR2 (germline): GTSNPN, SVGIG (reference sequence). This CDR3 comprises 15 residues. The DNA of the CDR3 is TGTGCCTGGAGCGGGACAGGGGTAGCAAATCAGCCCCAGCATTTT. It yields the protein CAWSGTGVANQPQHF.

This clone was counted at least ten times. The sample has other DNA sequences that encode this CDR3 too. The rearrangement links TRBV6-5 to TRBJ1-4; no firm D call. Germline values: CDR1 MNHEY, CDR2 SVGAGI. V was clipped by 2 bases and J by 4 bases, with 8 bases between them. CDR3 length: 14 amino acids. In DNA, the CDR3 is TGTGCCAGCAGTTACGGCGGCAGTAATGAAAAACTGTTTTTT. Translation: CASSYGGSNEKLFF.

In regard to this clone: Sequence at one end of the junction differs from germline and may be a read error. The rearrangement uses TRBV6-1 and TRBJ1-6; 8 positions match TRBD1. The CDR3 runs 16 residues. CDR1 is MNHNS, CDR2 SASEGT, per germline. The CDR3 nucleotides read TGTGCCAGCCGTGAAGGAGGGACAGGAGAAAATTCACCCCTCCACTTT. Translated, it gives CASREGGTGENSPLHF.

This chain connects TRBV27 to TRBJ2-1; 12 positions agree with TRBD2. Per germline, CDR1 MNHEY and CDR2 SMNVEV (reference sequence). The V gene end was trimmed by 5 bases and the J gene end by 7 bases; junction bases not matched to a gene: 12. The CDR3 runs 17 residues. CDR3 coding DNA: TGTGCCAGCAGTCCCGACCCCCGACTAGCGGGAGCGAATGAGCAGTTCTTC. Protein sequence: CASSPDPRLAGANEQFF.

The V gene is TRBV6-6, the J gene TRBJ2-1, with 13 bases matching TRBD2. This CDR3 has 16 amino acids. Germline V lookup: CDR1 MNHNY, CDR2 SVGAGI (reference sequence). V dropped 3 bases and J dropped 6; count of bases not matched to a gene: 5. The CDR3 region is CASSYRGLAGRNEQFF. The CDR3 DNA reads TGTGCCAGCAGTTATAGGGGACTAGCGGGGCGCAATGAGCAGTTCTTC.

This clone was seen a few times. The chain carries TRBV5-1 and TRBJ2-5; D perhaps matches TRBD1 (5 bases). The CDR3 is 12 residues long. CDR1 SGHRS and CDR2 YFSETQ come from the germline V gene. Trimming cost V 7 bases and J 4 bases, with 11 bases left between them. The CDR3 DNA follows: TGCGCCAGCGCGACAGTACGAGAGACCCAGTACTTC. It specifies CASATVRETQYF.

The CDR3 region is CASSSGNSGASTQYF. The DNA for the CDR3 is TGTGCCAGCAGCTCAGGCAATTCAGGGGCGAGTACCCAGTACTTC. This rearrangement joins TRBV7-9 to TRBJ2-5; a weak D match, TRBD1 (6 bases). Germline values: CDR1 SEHNR, CDR2 FQNEAQ (reference sequence). The CDR3 runs to 15 residues. V lost 4 bases to trimming and J lost 8 bases, with 20 bases between them. Full variable domain (outside the CDR3, taken from reference TRBV7-9 and TRBJ2-5): DTGVSQNPRHKITKRGQNVTFRCDPISEHNRLYWYRQTLGQGPEFLTYFQNEAQLEKSRLLSDRFSAERPKGSFSTLEIQRTEQGDSAMYLCASSSGNSGASTQYFGPGTRLLVL.